This T cell receptor (beta chain) was obtained from a study of blood T cell repertoires in COVID-19. Study background: COVID-19 samples from acute and convalescent phases originated in the United States, Italy and Spain. T cells, B-cell-depleted T cells, or PBMCs supplied cDNA or gDNA.

The assay was immunoSEQ multiplex PCR, and TCRdb's table has in-frame clones only and misses some. The repertoire holds more than 250,000 clones, more than 70% seen once, with 5% to 7.5% in the top ten. Germline CDR1 is SGHVS and CDR2 is FNYEAQ. The CDR3 sequence is 16 residues long. V lost 1 base and J lost 8; bases outside the gene matches: 8. This chain uses TRBV7-6 with TRBJ2-1; 10 nucleotides agree with TRBD1. This clonotype was sampled from a man aged 18 to 30 who had recovered from COVID-19. The source material was peripheral blood. CDR3 bases: TGTGCCAGCAGCTTAGGTGTGACAGGGGGCCAGGATGAGCAGTTCTTC. Protein: CASSLGVTGGQDEQFF.